This entry lists 23 T cell receptor beta chains sequenced from one sample in a study of neurological immune-mediated disorders. MiXCR, applied by TCRdb to the 5' RACE reads, yields one record per CDR3 protein. The repertoire has over 35,000 distinct CDR3 sequences, about 2.5% of them found once; the top ten carry less than 3%. The sequencing input was PBMCs. These receptors all stem from a man aged 45-60 years with multiple sclerosis.

This clonotype was counted at least ten times. The rearrangement joins TRBV6-5 to TRBJ1-1, with TRBD1 as a possible D gene (6 bases). The CDR3 is 14 amino acids. CDR1 is MNHEY, CDR2 SVGAGI, per germline. The V end lost 2 bases, the J end lost 5 bases, and 12 bases lay between the germline ends. CDR3 nucleotide sequence: TGTGCCAGCAGTTACGGGGACACCGGGACTGAAGCTTTCTTT. It codes for CASSYGDTGTEAFF.

This clonotype turned up a few times. At one end the junction does not follow the germline gene, possibly because of a read error. This rearrangement joins TRBV28 to TRBJ1-5; D uncertain. Germline V gene lookup returns CDR1 MDHEN and CDR2 SYDVKM. The CDR3 covers 14 residues. The CDR3 DNA reads as TGTGCCAGCAACCCGACATTGGGCAATCAGCCCCAGAATTTT. This sequence encodes CASNPTLGNQPQNF. The entire variable domain, with the rest obtained from reference TRBV28 and TRBJ1-5, is as follows: DVKVTQSSRYLVKRTGEKVFLECVQDMDHENMFWYRQDPGLGLRLIYFSYDVKMKEKGDIPEGYSVSREKKERFSLILESASTNQTSMYLCASNPTLGNQPQNFGDGTRLSIL.

This clonotype was counted ten times or more. This chain joins TRBV20-1 and TRBJ1-1; TRBD1 agrees at 7 bases. Germline V gene sequence: CDR1 DFQATT, CDR2 SNEGSKA (reference sequence). CDR3 size: 14 residues. J was trimmed by 4 bases and V by 5 bases; bases with no gene match: 10. The CDR3 is CSAGTAMQVTEAFF. DNA for the CDR3: TGCAGTGCTGGGACAGCTATGCAAGTCACTGAAGCTTTCTTT.

This clonotype was detected ten times or more. The chain employs TRBV18 and TRBJ2-5; 7 bases map to TRBD2. Germline CDR1 reads KGHSH; CDR2 reads LQKENI. The CDR3 totals 16 residues. V was clipped by 4 bases and J by 2 bases; unmatched bases: 10. CDR3 residues: CASSRPPAGVQETQYF. As DNA, the CDR3 is TGTGCCAGCTCACGCCCACCTGCGGGGGTACAAGAGACCCAGTACTTC.

This clonotype was detected many times. The V call is TRBV5-1, the J call TRBJ1-4, with 7 bases lining up with TRBD1. This CDR3 has 14 amino acids. Germline V gene data show CDR1 as SGHRS and CDR2 as YFSETQ. V lost 0 bases and J lost 8; bases outside the gene matches: 4. CDR3 nucleotides: TGCGCCAGCAGCTTGGGGGACAGAGCGGAAAAACTGTTTTTT. It specifies CASSLGDRAEKLFF.

This clonotype was seen at least ten times. This chain uses TRBV20-1 with TRBJ2-2, with 7 bases that match TRBD1. The length of the CDR3 is 14 residues. The germline gives CDR1 DFQATT, CDR2 SNEGSKA (reference sequence). With 6 bases clipped from V and 1 base from J, the junction kept 5 bases outside the gene matches. The CDR3 sequence is CSAPWTGNTGELFF. The CDR3 DNA is TGCAGTGCGCCCTGGACAGGGAACACCGGGGAGCTGTTTTTT.

This clonotype occurred many times. The rearrangement joins TRBV7-2 to TRBJ1-2, with D possibly being TRBD1 (6 bases). Germline V gene sequence: CDR1 SGHTA, CDR2 FQGNSA. The CDR3 consists of 13 residues. V lost 7 bases and J 2 bases, leaving 11 bases between the germline ends. CDR3 region: CASMGAFNYGYTF. In DNA, the CDR3 is TGTGCCAGCATGGGGGCCTTCAACTATGGCTACACCTTC.

There are many counts of this clonotype. V and J are TRBV12-3 or TRBV12-4 and TRBJ2-2, with a tentative D call TRBD2 (5 bases). The CDR3 extends over 14 amino acids. Trimming left V 6 bases short and J 6 bases short, with 14 bases between. The CDR3 spells CASRLPSLAGELFF. CDR3 bases: TGTGCCAGCAGATTGCCTAGCTTAGCCGGGGAGCTGTTTTTT.

This clonotype was observed at least ten times. CDR3: CSALQLAGASYEQYF. CDR3 coding DNA: TGCAGTGCTTTACAACTAGCGGGGGCGTCCTACGAGCAGTACTTC. The V and J genes are TRBV20-1 and TRBJ2-7; 11 positions match TRBD2. Germline CDR1 reads DFQATT; CDR2 reads SNEGSKA (reference sequence). The CDR3 is made up of 15 amino acids. With 5 bases clipped from V and 1 base from J, the junction kept 7 bases outside the gene matches.

This clonotype was observed a handful of times. The chain joins TRBV6-5 to TRBJ1-1; possibly TRBD1 for D (5 bases). Between the trimmed V and J ends, which lost 5 bases and 0 bases, there was a span of 22 bases. CDR3 length: 18 residues. Germline V lookup: CDR1 MNHEY, CDR2 SVGAGI. CDR3 residues: CASSRQIRRGSLNTEAFF. CDR3 nucleotide sequence: TGTGCCAGCAGTCGACAAATCCGCCGGGGCAGTTTGAACACTGAAGCTTTCTTT.

This clonotype showed up many times. The chain carries TRBV20-1 and TRBJ1-2; weak D call: TRBD1 (6 bases). The V gene's germline CDR1 is DFQATT and CDR2 SNEGSKA (reference sequence). The CDR3 sequence is 16 residues long. The V gene lost 3 bases and the J gene lost 2 bases, with 19 bases spanning the gap. CDR3 residues: CSARAIRGVGNYGYTF. The CDR3 DNA follows: TGCAGTGCTAGGGCAATAAGGGGGGTAGGGAACTATGGCTACACCTTC.

This clonotype was counted ten times or more. This sequence joins TRBV12-3 or TRBV12-4 and TRBJ1-3; no definite D call. The CDR3 is 13 amino acids. V was trimmed by 10 bases and J by 0 bases, leaving 10 bases between them. CDR3 nucleotides: TGTGCCATTTCTCGTAACTCTGGAAACACCATATATTTT. This translates into CAISRNSGNTIYF.

This clonotype was seen ten or more times. At one of its ends the junction is not consistent with the germline gene, which may arise from a read error. The rearrangement uses TRBV12-3 or TRBV12-4 and TRBJ1-2; no firm D call. The CDR3 contains 12 residues. CDR3 sequence (DNA): TGTGCAAGCACAAGGGCCAACTATGGCTACACCTTC. Translated, it gives CASTRANYGYTF.

This clonotype occurred many times. The V gene is TRBV12-3 or TRBV12-4, the J gene TRBJ2-4; D may be TRBD1 or TRBD2 (5 bases each). This CDR3 spans 15 amino acids. The V gene lost 4 bases and the J gene lost 9 bases, with 19 bases spanning the gap. CDR3 amino acids: CASSSARDGTGIQYF. DNA of the CDR3: TGTGCCAGCAGTTCAGCCCGGGACGGAACTGGCATTCAGTACTTC.

This clonotype was detected ten times or more. The rearrangement uses TRBV3-1 and TRBJ2-7; 7 bases agree with TRBD2. Looked up from germline, CDR1 is LGHDT and CDR2 is YNNKEL (reference sequence). This CDR3 contains 14 residues. The junction had 4 bases not matched to a gene; V was cut back by 0 bases and J by 5 bases. The CDR3 sequence: CASSQEGGNHEQYF. CDR3 DNA sequence: TGTGCCAGCAGCCAAGAGGGAGGGAATCACGAGCAGTACTTC.

This clonotype was observed many times. This chain joins TRBV5-1 and TRBJ2-7; D is ambiguous. The germline V gene encodes CDR1 SGHRS and CDR2 YFSETQ. The germline V and J ends were trimmed by 3 bases and 3 bases, with 10 bases remaining between them. The CDR3 totals 13 residues. The chain's CDR3 is CASSSGRFYEQYF. Here the CDR3 DNA reads TGCGCCAGCAGCTCGGGCCGATTCTACGAGCAGTACTTC.

A few counts support this clonotype. A read error is possible here, since a much larger clone lies one base away. The chain employs TRBV5-6 and TRBJ2-7; the match to TRBD1 covers 11 bases. The junction had 13 bases not matched to a gene; V was cut back by 4 bases and J by 7 bases. There are 16 residues in the CDR3. The germline gives CDR1 SGHDT, CDR2 YYEEEE. The CDR3 DNA is TGTGCCAGCAGCGCATTCCCGGGACAGGGGGGCAAAGAGCAGTACTTC. Translation: CASSAFPGQGGKEQYF.

This clonotype was recorded at least ten times. J is TRBJ1-2 and V is TRBV11-2; tentative D call: TRBD1 (5 bases). The CDR3 covers 13 residues. CDR1 SGHAT and CDR2 FQNNGV come from the germline V gene. The V end lost 3 bases, the J end lost 8 bases, and 13 bases lay between the germline ends. The CDR3, as DNA: TGTGCCAGCAGCTTTGACTCGGGGGAAGGCTACACCTTC. Encoded protein: CASSFDSGEGYTF.

This clonotype was observed at least ten times. The chain recombines TRBV20-1 with TRBJ2-7; 12 positions agree with TRBD1. This CDR3 region has 14 residues. After removal of 5 bases from V and 3 bases from J, the junction contained 5 bases not matched to a gene. Germline V gene data show CDR1 as DFQATT and CDR2 as SNEGSKA (reference sequence). The CDR3 sequence is CSAGGQGANYEQYF. For the CDR3, the DNA is TGCAGTGCTGGGGGACAGGGGGCTAACTACGAGCAGTACTTC.

This clonotype came up many times. This chain uses TRBV6-5 with TRBJ2-2, with D unresolved. V was trimmed by 7 bases and J by 5 bases, leaving 14 bases between them. The CDR3 length is 14 residues. Germline-derived CDR1 and CDR2 are MNHEY and SVGAGI. The CDR3 region is CASTMGISTGELFF. CDR3 nucleotides: TGTGCCAGCACCATGGGGATTTCTACCGGGGAGCTGTTTTTT.

This clonotype was counted at least ten times. The chain links TRBV29-1 to TRBJ1-5, with D tentatively TRBD1 (5 bases). The CDR3 runs 14 residues. Germline CDR1 SQVTM, CDR2 ANQGSEA. V was trimmed by 6 bases and J by 2 bases, leaving 14 bases between them. CDR3 sequence reads: CSVSSGDGNQPQHF. Here the CDR3 DNA reads TGCAGCGTCTCGTCGGGGGACGGCAATCAGCCCCAGCATTTT.

This clonotype occurred many times. This chain uses TRBV3-1 with TRBJ2-1; D is possibly TRBD1 (6 bases). The CDR3 is made up of 14 amino acids. The ends were cut back, 1 base at V and 9 bases at J, with 13 bases in the middle. CDR1 and CDR2 (germline): LGHDT, YNNKEL (reference sequence). CDR3 sequence (DNA): TGTGCCAGCAGCCAAGGGCGGACAGCGAGTGAGCAGTTCTTC. It encodes CASSQGRTASEQFF.

Ten or more counts support this clonotype. This chain connects TRBV3-1 to TRBJ1-2; unclear D gene. V lost 0 bases and J lost 4, with 3 bases in between. The CDR3 runs to 12 residues. Germline CDR1 LGHDT, CDR2 YNNKEL (reference sequence). DNA of the CDR3: TGTGCCAGCAGCCAAGAGCGCTATGGCTACACCTTC. It specifies CASSQERYGYTF.